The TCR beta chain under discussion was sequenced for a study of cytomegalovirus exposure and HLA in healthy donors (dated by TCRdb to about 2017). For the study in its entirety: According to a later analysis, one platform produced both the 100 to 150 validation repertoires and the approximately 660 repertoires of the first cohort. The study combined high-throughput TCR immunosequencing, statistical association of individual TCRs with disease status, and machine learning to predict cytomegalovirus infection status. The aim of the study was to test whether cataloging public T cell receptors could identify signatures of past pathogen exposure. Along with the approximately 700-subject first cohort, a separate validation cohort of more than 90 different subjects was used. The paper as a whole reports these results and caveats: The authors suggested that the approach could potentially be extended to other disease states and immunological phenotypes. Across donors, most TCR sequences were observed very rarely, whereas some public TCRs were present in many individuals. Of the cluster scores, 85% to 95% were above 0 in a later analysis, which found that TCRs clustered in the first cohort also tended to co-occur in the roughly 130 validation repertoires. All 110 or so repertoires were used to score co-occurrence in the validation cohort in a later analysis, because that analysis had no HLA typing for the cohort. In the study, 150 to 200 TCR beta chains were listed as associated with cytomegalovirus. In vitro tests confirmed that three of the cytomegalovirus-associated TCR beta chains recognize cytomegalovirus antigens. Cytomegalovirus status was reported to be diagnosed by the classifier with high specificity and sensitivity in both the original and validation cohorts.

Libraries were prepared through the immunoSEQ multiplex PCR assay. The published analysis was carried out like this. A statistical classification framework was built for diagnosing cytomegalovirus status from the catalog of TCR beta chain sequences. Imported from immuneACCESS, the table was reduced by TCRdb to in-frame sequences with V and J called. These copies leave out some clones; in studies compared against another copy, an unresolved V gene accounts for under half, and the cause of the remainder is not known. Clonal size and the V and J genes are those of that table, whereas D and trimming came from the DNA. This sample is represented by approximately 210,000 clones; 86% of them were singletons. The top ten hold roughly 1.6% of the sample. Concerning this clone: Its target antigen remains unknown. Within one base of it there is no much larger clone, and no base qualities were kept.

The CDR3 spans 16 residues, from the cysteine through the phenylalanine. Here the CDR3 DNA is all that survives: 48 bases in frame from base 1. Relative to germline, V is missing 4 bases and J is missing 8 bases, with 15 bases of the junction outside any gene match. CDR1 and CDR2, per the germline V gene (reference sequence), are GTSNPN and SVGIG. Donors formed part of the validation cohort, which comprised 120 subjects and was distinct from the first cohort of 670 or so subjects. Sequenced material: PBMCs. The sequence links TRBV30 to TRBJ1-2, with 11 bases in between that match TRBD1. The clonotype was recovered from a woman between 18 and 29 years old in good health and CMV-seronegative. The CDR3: CAWNHRRGQGAEGYTF. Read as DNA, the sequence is TGTGCCTGGAACCACCGGCGAGGACAGGGGGCAGAAGGCTACACCTTC.